This TCR beta chain stems from a study of CD8 T cells in Susac syndrome. The CDR3 extends over 18 amino acids. The V end lost 5 bases, the J end lost 5 bases, and 27 bases lay between the germline ends. Per germline, CDR1 SGHVS and CDR2 FQNEAQ. Random hexamers were used to reverse transcribe the RNA input (about 0.5 to 1 ug). TCRdb processed the immunoSEQ multiplex PCR reads anew with MiXCR; each CDR3 protein has one entry. Of tens of thousands of distinct CDR3 sequences listed, just over 90% were seen once; the top ten hold approximately 0.18%. Sequencing of TCR beta was carried out in blood CD8+ and CD4+ T cells. Negative isolation yielded CD4+ and CD8+ T cells, and FACS enriched TEMRA cells.

The rearrangement uses TRBV7-8 and TRBJ2-5; D uncertain. The TCR comes from a human donor in good health. The source material was CD8+ T cells from PBMCs. CDR3: CASSPYYIGRRLGETQYF. The CDR3 coding sequence is TGTGCCAGCAGCCCCTACTACATCGGACGTCGCTTGGGGGAGACCCAGTACTTC.